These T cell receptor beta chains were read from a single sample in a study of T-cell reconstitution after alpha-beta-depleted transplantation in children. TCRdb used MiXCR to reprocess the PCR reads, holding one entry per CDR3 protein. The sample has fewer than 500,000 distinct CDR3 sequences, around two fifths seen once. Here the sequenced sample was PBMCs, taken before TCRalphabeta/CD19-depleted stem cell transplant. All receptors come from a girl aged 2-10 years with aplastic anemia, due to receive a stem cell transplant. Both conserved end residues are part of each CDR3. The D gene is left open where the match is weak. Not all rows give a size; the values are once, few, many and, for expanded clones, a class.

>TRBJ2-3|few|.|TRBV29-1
CSVDSDTQYF
TGCAGCGTTGACTCTGATACGCAGTATTTT
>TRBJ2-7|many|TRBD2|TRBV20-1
CSAPGTSGYSSYEQYF
TGCAGTGCCCCGGGGACTAGCGGATATAGCTCCTACGAGCAGTACTTC
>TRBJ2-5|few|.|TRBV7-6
CASSSRDSPRETQYF
TGTGCCAGCAGCTCCCGGGACTCACCCCGGGAGACCCAGTACTTC
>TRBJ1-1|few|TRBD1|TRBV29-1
CSVEGQGNLFSEAFF
TGCAGCGTTGAGGGACAGGGGAACTTATTCTCTGAAGCTTTCTTT
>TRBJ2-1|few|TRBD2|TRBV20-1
CSSVLAGGSYNEQFF
TGCAGTTCAGTACTAGCGGGAGGATCCTACAATGAGCAGTTCTTC
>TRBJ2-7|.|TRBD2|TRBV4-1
CANSQVMTGGSPYEQYF
TGCGCCAACAGCCAAGTTATGACGGGGGGATCACCCTACGAGCAGTACTTC
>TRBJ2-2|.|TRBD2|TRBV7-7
CASSSWTSGSRTGELFF
TGTGCCAGCAGCTCCTGGACTAGCGGGAGTCGGACCGGGGAGCTGTTTTTT
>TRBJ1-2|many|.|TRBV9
CASSVEAGEARGYTF
TGTGCCAGCAGCGTAGAGGCGGGCGAGGCGAGAGGCTACACCTTC
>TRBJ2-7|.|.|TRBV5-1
CASSLDGEPYEQYF
TGCGCCAGCAGCTTGGATGGGGAACCCTACGAGCAGTACTTC
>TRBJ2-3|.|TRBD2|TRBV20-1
CSASFSGRRGGTDTQYF
TGCAGTGCCAGCTTCAGCGGGAGACGGGGGGGCACAGATACGCAGTATTTT
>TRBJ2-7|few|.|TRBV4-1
CASSLGFSEYEQYF
TGCGCCAGCAGCCTAGGGTTTTCAGAGTACGAGCAGTACTTC
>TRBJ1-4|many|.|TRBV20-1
CSASVGGLTGEKLFF
TGCAGTGCTAGTGTCGGGGGGCTCACGGGGGAAAAACTGTTTTTT
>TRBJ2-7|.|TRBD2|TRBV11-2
CASSLMGFLAAKSYEQYF
TGTGCCAGCAGCTTAATGGGTTTCCTAGCGGCCAAATCCTACGAGCAGTACTTC
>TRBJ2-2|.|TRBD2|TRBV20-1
CSANAGGPTGELFF
TGCAGTGCTAACGCGGGAGGGCCCACCGGGGAGCTGTTTTTT
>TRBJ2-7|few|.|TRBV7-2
CASSLSPGTYEQYF
TGTGCCAGCAGCTTAAGTCCGGGGACGTACGAGCAGTACTTC
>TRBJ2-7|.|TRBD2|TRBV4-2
CASSQEVARGRAYEQYF
TGTGCCAGCAGCCAAGAGGTGGCTCGCGGGAGGGCCTACGAGCAGTACTTC
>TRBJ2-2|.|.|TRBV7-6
CASSLAPDGGELFF
TGTGCCAGCAGCTTAGCGCCGGATGGCGGGGAGCTGTTTTTT
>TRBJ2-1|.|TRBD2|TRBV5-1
CASRSGGAYNEQFF
TGCGCCAGCAGGAGCGGGGGGGCCTACAATGAGCAGTTCTTC
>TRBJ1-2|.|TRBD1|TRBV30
CAWGLDRGREAF
TGTGCCTGGGGGTTGGACAGGGGGCGCGAGGCCTTC
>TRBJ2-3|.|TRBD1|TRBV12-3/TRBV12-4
CASSRLAKDRVDTQYF
TGTGCCAGCAGTCGGCTGGCTAAAGACAGGGTAGATACGCAGTATTTT
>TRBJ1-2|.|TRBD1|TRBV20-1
CSADRTTGPRGYTF
TGCAGTGCCGATAGAACGACAGGGCCAAGGGGCTACACCTTC
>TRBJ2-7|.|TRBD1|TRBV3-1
CASSHGTGLYEQYF
TGTGCCAGCAGCCACGGGACAGGACTCTACGAGCAGTACTTC
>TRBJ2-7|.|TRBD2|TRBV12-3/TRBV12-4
CASSPWAGVVGQYF
TGTGCCAGCAGTCCGTGGGCGGGGGTTGTTGGGCAGTACTTC